The T cell receptor beta chain described here comes from a study of OX40 agonist ivuxolimab in advanced cancers. Whole-study context: The study enrolled dose-escalation patients with hepatocellular carcinoma, melanoma, renal cell or head and neck cancer.

The table came from immunoSEQ multiplex PCR; TCRdb's copy has only in-frame clones and leaves some out. This sample carries more than 65,000 clones, 84% of them seen once, and the ten largest clones take approximately 25%. This CDR3 contains 14 residues. V was pared by 6 bases and J by 1 base, with 9 bases between. Per the germline V gene, CDR1 is WNHNN and CDR2 is SYGVQD (reference sequence). Sequencing was performed on CD4+ or CD8+ T cells sorted from blood, taken in a trial of the OX40 agonist ivuxolimab. The J gene is TRBJ2-2, the V gene TRBV10-1, with D maybe TRBD2 (7 bases). This receptor was identified in an adult with an advanced solid tumor such as melanoma, head and neck, liver or kidney cancer. The CDR3 coding sequence is TGCGCCAGCAGCGGGGGGCTGAACACCGGGGAGCTGTTTTTT. Its translation: CASSGGLNTGELFF.